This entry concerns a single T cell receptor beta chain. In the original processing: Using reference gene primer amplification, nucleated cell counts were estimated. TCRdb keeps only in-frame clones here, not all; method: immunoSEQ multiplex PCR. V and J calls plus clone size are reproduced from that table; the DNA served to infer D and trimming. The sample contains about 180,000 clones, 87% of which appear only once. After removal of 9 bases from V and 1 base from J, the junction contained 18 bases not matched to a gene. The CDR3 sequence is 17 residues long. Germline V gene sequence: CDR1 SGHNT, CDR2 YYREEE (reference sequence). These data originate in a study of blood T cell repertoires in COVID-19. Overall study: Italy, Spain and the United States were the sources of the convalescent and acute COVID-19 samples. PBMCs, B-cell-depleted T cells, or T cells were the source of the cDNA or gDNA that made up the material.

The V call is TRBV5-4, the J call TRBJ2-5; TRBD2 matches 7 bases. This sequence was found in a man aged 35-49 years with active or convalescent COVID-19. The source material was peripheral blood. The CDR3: CATKGGGIPNAQETQYF. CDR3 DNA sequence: TGTGCCACCAAGGGCGGGGGAATCCCCAACGCCCAAGAGACCCAGTACTTC.